One sample yielded the 5 T cell receptor beta chains listed below, sequenced in a study of T cell changes during pregnancy in multiple sclerosis. Sequencing was performed with immunoSEQ multiplex PCR; in TCRdb, only in-frame clones are kept and a portion is missing. The table lists some 69,000 clones, approximately 92% of them singletons. Sequences were derived from peripheral blood, sampled in the second trimester of pregnancy. Every receptor here comes from a female donor in good health, enrolled as a control in a pregnancy study.

The CDR3 region is CASSYGDSLDNSPLHF. The CDR3 region has the DNA TGTGCCAGCAGTTACGGGGACTCACTAGATAATTCACCCCTCCACTTT. The chain couples TRBV6-5 to TRBJ1-6; D might be TRBD1 (5 bases). The CDR3 has 16 amino acids. Germline CDR1 and CDR2: MNHEY and SVGAGI. V was pared by 2 bases and J by 5 bases, with 13 bases between.

The V call is TRBV29-1, the J call TRBJ2-6; D may be TRBD1 (5 bases). Germline assignment: CDR1 SQVTM and CDR2 ANQGSEA. V lost 3 bases and J lost 0, with 12 bases in between. This CDR3 comprises 16 residues. CDR3 protein: CSVDHRLNSGANVLTF. The CDR3, as DNA: TGCAGCGTTGACCACAGGCTAAACTCTGGGGCCAACGTCCTGACTTTC.

The gene calls are TRBV18 and TRBJ2-7; perhaps TRBD1 as D (5 bases). Germline V gene lookup returns CDR1 KGHSH and CDR2 LQKENI. The CDR3 extends over 13 amino acids. Trimming shortened V by 1 base and J by 3 bases, and 7 bases separated the two germline ends. CDR3 in amino acids: CASSPQGYYEQYF. The CDR3 DNA is TGTGCCAGCTCACCACAGGGGTACTACGAGCAGTACTTC.

The V gene is TRBV9, the J gene TRBJ2-3; 8 bases fit TRBD2. J gave up 0 bases and V 3 bases, and 3 bases lay outside the gene matches. Per germline, CDR1 SGDLS and CDR2 YYNGEE. CDR3 length: 15 residues. The CDR3 loop is CASSAQRGSTDTQYF. The DNA of the CDR3 is TGTGCCAGCAGCGCGCAGCGGGGGAGCACAGATACGCAGTATTTT. Full variable domain (missing parts from reference TRBV9 and TRBJ2-3): DSGVTQTPKHLITATGQRVTLRCSPRSGDLSVYWYQQSLDQGLQFLIQYYNGEERAKGNILERFSAQQFPDLHSELNLSSLELGDSALYFCASSAQRGSTDTQYFGPGTRLTVL.

This clone has only a few counts. The chain employs TRBV29-1 and TRBJ1-2, with D maybe TRBD1 (5 bases). V lost 2 bases and J lost 2, with 12 bases in between. CDR1 and CDR2 from the germline V gene are SQVTM and ANQGSEA. This CDR3 has 14 residues. The CDR3 nucleotides are TGCAGCGTTGAACGGCAGGGATGGAACTATGGCTACACCTTC. This encodes CSVERQGWNYGYTF.